The TCR beta chain described here comes from a study of metastatic and nonmetastatic thyroid tumors. Across the study: The authors compared repertoires across blood and tumor or nodule tissue from malignant and benign thyroid patients. Study conclusions and caveats: As reported, TCR beta diversity in blood and tumor was significantly higher in malignant thyroid tumors than in benign nodules.

In this sample, this clone turned up many times. Its antigen is unknown. Study processing details: Across clinicopathological groups, CDR3 differences served as the basis for building a distant-metastasis classifier for papillary thyroid cancer. TCRdb reanalyzed the PCR reads with MiXCR. TCRdb's processing, not the study's, gives the V and J calls here. The sample includes more than 65,000 clones, around 14% seen only once; the top ten take over 6.5%. Treatment of any kind had been given to no patient before thyroid surgery. Trimming left V 0 bases short and J 7 bases short, with 13 bases between. Per germline, CDR1 SEHNR and CDR2 FQNEAQ (reference sequence). The CDR3 extends over 14 amino acids.

The sample consisted of blood. The sequence derives from a male donor with papillary thyroid cancer or a benign thyroid nodule (not recorded which). Some clones in this sample may be carry-over from other donors' samples. The V call is TRBV7-9, the J call TRBJ2-7; TRBD1 is a possible D gene (6 bases). The CDR3 region has the DNA TGTGCCAGCAGCTTAGCGGGGGCACCAGGGGAGCAGTACTTC. It translates to CASSLAGAPGEQYF.